The subject of this entry is one TCR beta chain. The data were taken from a study of T cells in Graves' hyperthyroidism and ophthalmopathy. The investigators amplified TCR beta CDR3 regions from RNA transcripts. HTBI primers were employed in a first-round RT-PCR of the TCR CDR3. TCRdb ran MiXCR on the multiplex PCR reads and lists one entry per CDR3 protein. The table includes 550,000 to 600,000 distinct CDR3 sequences, approximately 15% detected once. Sequencing was done on a sample of blood. The sequence was obtained from a woman younger than 30 with Graves' hyperthyroidism.

CDR3 DNA: TGTGCCAGCAGTGACTCAATTCCCTTCGGGGACTGTACCTCCTACGAGCAGTACTTC. Its protein product is CASSDSIPFGDCTSYEQYF. This rearrangement joins TRBV6-4 to TRBJ2-7, with D maybe TRBD2 (6 bases). Germline V lookup: CDR1 MRHNA, CDR2 SNTAGT. The CDR3 sequence is 19 residues long. Trimming removed 0 bases from V and 0 bases from J, with 21 bases in between.